Included here is one TCR beta chain sequence, with context. This sample was taken from a study of blood T cell repertoires in COVID-19. Study information: Samples came from the United States, Italy and Spain, spanning acute and convalescent COVID-19. Sample material is recorded as cDNA or gDNA derived from T cells, B-cell-depleted T cells, or PBMCs.

This CDR3 region has 15 residues. The germline gives CDR1 SGHTS, CDR2 YDEGEE. Unmatched junction bases numbered 6, after V lost 4 bases and J lost 6 bases. Authors' data handling: It was from reference gene primer amplification that nucleated cell counts were estimated. Some clones are missing from TCRdb's copy, which holds only in-frame ones; the method was immunoSEQ multiplex PCR. V and J calls and clone size are as listed in that table; D and trimming were resolved from the DNA. The repertoire has 80,000 to 95,000 clones, roughly 75% of them found once; the top ten carry around 4.5%. The material sequenced was peripheral blood. This clonotype was sampled from a woman aged 45-60 years with acute or convalescent COVID-19. The rearrangement links TRBV5-8 to TRBJ1-5; 11 bases align to TRBD1. The CDR3 is CASSPGTGGSQPQHF. The DNA of the CDR3 is TGTGCCAGCAGCCCCGGGACAGGGGGTAGTCAGCCCCAGCATTTT.